The TCR beta chain described here comes from a study of beta chain features in type 1 diabetes. The CDR3 sequence is 13 residues long. Trimming pared 4 bases from V and 0 bases from J, leaving 7 bases between. Germline V gene lookup returns CDR1 SGHNT and CDR2 YYREEE (reference sequence). The study reverse transcribed the entire isolated RNA, so it sequenced expressed TCRB transcripts. TCRdb's copy holds only in-frame clones and misses some; the assay was immunoSEQ multiplex PCR. Seen here are about 260,000 clones, 55% to 70% observed once, and the top ten hold about 0.051%. This TCR was recovered from a man under 40 in good health. Input material: naive CD4+ T cells from blood. The chain employs TRBV5-4 and TRBJ2-5; D is perhaps TRBD2 (6 bases). The CDR3 bases are TGTGCCAGCAGCCGACTAGACCAAGAGACCCAGTACTTC. Its translation: CASSRLDQETQYF. Combining the CDR3 with reference TRBV5-4 and TRBJ2-5 gives the whole variable domain ETGVTQSPTHLIKTRGQQVTLRCSSQSGHNTVSWYQQALGQGPQFIFQYYREEENGRGNFPPRFSGLQFPNYSSELNVNALELDDSALYLCASSRLDQETQYFGPGTRLLVL.